A single sample gave rise to the 5 T cell receptor beta chains below, sequenced in a study of regulatory and conventional T cells in RAG deficiency. Here immunoSEQ multiplex PCR was the method, and the copy in TCRdb shows in-frame clones only, minus some. This repertoire shows around 30,000 clones, about 95% found once; its top ten account for approximately 0.17%. The sorted conventional CD4+ T cells were CD25-low and CD127-high, with genomic DNA sequenced. The same data also contributed to another study, on regulatory T cells. That work states: Amplification used 52 TRBV primers and 13 TRBJ primers.

The sequencing sample was made of CD25- CD4+ T cells sorted from blood. Source of these receptors: a human donor in good health.

CDR3 in amino acids: CASSRDRGRTDTQYF. Here the CDR3 DNA reads TGCGCCAGCAGCCGGGACAGGGGGCGGACAGATACGCAGTATTTT. The genes are TRBV5-1 and TRBJ2-3; the match to TRBD1 covers 12 bases. The CDR3 is 15 residues long. Germline loops: CDR1 SGHRS, CDR2 YFSETQ. The junction had 3 bases not matched to a gene; V was cut back by 4 bases and J by 3 bases.

The genes are TRBV7-2 and TRBJ1-1; maybe TRBD1 (6 bases). V shed 4 bases and J shed 5 bases, with 17 bases lying between them. Germline V gene data show CDR1 as SGHTA and CDR2 as FQGNSA. The CDR3 has 15 amino acids. Here the CDR3 reads CASSYPRTGRTEAFF. For the CDR3, the DNA is TGTGCCAGCAGCTACCCCCGAACAGGGAGAACTGAAGCTTTCTTT.

This sequence joins TRBV2 and TRBJ2-5; 8 nucleotides align to TRBD1. This CDR3 region has 13 residues. The J segment lost 1 base and the V segment lost 11 bases, leaving 6 bases of the junction unmatched. The germline CDR1 and CDR2 sequences are SNHLY and FYNNEI. The CDR3 spells CAGRTGLQETQYF. DNA for the CDR3: TGTGCCGGGCGGACAGGGCTCCAAGAGACCCAGTACTTC.

This chain uses TRBV14 with TRBJ1-2; D perhaps matches TRBD1 (5 bases). Between the trimmed V and J ends, which lost 0 bases and 5 bases, there was a span of 10 bases. CDR1 SGHDN and CDR2 FVKESK come from the germline V gene. The CDR3 loop spans 14 amino acids. The CDR3 region has the DNA TGTGCCAGCAGCCAAGACGACAGCCCTTATGGCTACACCTTC. It yields the protein CASSQDDSPYGYTF.

The chain is built from TRBV7-2 and TRBJ2-4, with 8 bases lining up with TRBD2. Trimming cost V 1 base and J 7 bases; bases outside gene matches: 6. Germline CDR1 and CDR2: SGHTA and FQGNSA. This CDR3 region has 15 residues. The CDR3 reads CASSLGRGVRNIQYF. CDR3 sequence (DNA): TGTGCCAGCAGCTTAGGGCGGGGGGTGAGGAACATTCAGTACTTC.